The T cell receptor (beta chain) under discussion was sequenced for a study of graft-versus-host responses after intestinal transplantation. Study summary: As for transplant type, recipients had multivisceral, liver-intestinal, or isolated intestinal grafts. Every one of the recipients received anti-thymocyte globulin induction and afterwards took tacrolimus and steroids for roughly three years. The study's findings and limits: In patients with graft-donor T cell macrochimerism, allograft graft-versus-host to host-versus-graft clonal ratios were high. Some GvH clones appeared in ileal mucosa or blood before recipient bone marrow.

Trimming left V 3 bases short and J 3 bases short, with 16 bases between. Germline V gene lookup returns CDR1 SGHRS and CDR2 YFSETQ. This CDR3 is built from 16 residues. TCRdb's copy holds only in-frame clones and misses some; the assay was immunoSEQ multiplex PCR. The repertoire holds 85,000 to 90,000 clones, with just under 95% as singletons. To note about this clone: Its antigen is unknown.

This receptor was taken from a human donor who received an intestinal transplant. Here the sequenced sample was unstimulated CD4+ T cells sorted from spleen or lymph node cells, taken before intestinal transplant. This rearrangement joins TRBV5-1 to TRBJ2-1, with D tentatively TRBD2 (6 bases). The CDR3 DNA reads TGCGCCAGCAGCTCCCCCTTAAAGCGGGTCTACAATGAGCAGTTCTTC. Its protein is CASSSPLKRVYNEQFF.